This T cell receptor (beta chain) was recorded in a study of blood T cell repertoires in COVID-19. In germline, CDR1 is LNHDA, CDR2 SQIVND (reference sequence). After removal of 1 base from V and 2 bases from J, the junction contained 4 bases not matched to a gene. The CDR3 has 16 amino acids. Data came from immunoSEQ multiplex PCR; TCRdb stores just in-frame clones and leaves some out. The data contain about 160,000 clones, approximately 85% of them singletons. The material sequenced was peripheral blood. The V and J genes are TRBV19 and TRBJ2-4; 8 bases match TRBD2. This TCR derives from a man in his forties who had recovered from COVID-19. As DNA, the CDR3 is TGTGCCAGTAGTATAGCGGGAGGGGGTACCAAAAACATTCAGTACTTC. Residues: CASSIAGGGTKNIQYF.